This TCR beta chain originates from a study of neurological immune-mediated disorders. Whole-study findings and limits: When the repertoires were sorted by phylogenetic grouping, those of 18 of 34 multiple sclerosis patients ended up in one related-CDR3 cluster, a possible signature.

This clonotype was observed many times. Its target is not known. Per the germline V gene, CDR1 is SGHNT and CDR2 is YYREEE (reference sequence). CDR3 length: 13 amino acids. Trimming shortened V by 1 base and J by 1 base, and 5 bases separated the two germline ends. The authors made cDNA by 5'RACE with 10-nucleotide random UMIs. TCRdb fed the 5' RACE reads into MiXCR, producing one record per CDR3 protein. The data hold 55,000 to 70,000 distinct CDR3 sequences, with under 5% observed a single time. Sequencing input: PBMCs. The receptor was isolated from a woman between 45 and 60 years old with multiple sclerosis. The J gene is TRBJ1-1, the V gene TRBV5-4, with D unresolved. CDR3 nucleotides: TGTGCCAGCAGCTTGAATGCGAACACTGAAGCTTTCTTT. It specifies CASSLNANTEAFF.